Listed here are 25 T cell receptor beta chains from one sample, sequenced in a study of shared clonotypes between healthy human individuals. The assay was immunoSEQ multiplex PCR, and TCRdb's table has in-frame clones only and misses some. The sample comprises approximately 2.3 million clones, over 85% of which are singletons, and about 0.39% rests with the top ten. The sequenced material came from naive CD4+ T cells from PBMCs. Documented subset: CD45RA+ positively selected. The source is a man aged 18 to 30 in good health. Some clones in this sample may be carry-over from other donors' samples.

The CDR3 region is CASKPSGNTGELFF. CDR3 DNA: TGCGCCAGCAAACCTAGCGGGAACACCGGGGAGCTGTTTTTT. The chain employs TRBV5-1 and TRBJ2-2, with 7 positions matching TRBD2. The CDR3 has 14 amino acids. CDR1 SGHRS and CDR2 YFSETQ come from the germline V gene. V lost 6 bases, J lost 1 base, and 3 bases stayed unmatched.

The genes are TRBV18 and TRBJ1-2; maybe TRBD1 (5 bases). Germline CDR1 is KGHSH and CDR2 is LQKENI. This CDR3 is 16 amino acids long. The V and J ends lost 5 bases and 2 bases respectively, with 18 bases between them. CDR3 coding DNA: TGTGCCAGCTCAGCCTATGGCAGGGAGATAAACTATGGCTACACCTTC. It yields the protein CASSAYGREINYGYTF. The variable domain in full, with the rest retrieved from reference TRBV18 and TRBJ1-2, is NAGVMQNPRHLVRRRGQEARLRCSPMKGHSHVYWYRQLPEEGLKFMVYLQKENIIDESGMPKERFSAEFPKEGPSILRIQQVVRGDSAAYFCASSAYGREINYGYTFGSGTRLTVV.

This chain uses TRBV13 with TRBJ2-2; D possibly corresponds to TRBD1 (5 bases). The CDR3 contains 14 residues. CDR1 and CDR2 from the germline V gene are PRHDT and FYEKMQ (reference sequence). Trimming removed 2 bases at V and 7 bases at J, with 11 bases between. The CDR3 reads CASSLPARGGELFF. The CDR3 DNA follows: TGTGCCAGCAGCTTACCGGCTAGGGGCGGGGAGCTGTTTTTT.

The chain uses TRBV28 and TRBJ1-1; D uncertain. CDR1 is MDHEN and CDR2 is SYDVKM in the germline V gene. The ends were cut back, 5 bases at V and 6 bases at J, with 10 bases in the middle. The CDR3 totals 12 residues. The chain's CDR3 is CASSSGVPEAFF. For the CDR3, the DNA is TGTGCCAGCAGTAGTGGGGTCCCTGAAGCTTTCTTT.

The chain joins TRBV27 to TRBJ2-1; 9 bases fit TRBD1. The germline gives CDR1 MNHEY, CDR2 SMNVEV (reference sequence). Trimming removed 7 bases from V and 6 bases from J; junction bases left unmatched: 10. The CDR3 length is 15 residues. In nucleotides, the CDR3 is TGTGCCAGCACTCTGGACAGGGGCCGAACCAATGAGCAGTTCTTC. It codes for CASTLDRGRTNEQFF.

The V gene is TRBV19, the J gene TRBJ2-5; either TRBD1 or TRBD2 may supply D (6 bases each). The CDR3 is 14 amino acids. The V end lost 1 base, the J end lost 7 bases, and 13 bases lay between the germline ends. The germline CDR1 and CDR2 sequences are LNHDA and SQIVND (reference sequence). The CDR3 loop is CASSIVGGWGTQYF. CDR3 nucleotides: TGTGCCAGTAGTATAGTCGGGGGCTGGGGGACCCAGTACTTC.

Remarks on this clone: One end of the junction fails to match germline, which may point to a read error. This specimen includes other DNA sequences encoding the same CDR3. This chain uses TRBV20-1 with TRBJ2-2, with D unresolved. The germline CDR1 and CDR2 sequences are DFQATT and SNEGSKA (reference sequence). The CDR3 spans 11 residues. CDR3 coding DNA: TGCAGTGCGAGAGACACCGGGGAGCTGTTTTTT. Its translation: CSARDTGELFF.

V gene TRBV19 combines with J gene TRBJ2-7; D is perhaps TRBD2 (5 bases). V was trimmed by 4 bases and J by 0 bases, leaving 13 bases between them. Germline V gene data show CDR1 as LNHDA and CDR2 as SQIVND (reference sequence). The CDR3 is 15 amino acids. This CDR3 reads CASSRGLPSSYEQYF. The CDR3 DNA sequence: TGTGCCAGTAGTAGAGGACTTCCGAGCTCCTACGAGCAGTACTTC.

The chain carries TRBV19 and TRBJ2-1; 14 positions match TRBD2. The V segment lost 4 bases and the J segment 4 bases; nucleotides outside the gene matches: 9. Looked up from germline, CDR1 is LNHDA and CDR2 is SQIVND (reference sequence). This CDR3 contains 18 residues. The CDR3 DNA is TGTGCCAGTAGTAAAGGGACTAGCGGGAGACTAGCATACAATGAGCAGTTCTTC. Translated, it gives CASSKGTSGRLAYNEQFF.

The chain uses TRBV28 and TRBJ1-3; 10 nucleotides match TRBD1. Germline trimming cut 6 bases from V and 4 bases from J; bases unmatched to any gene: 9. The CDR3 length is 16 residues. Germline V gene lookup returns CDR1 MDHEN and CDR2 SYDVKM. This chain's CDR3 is CASSPRQGASGNTIYF. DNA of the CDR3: TGTGCCAGCAGCCCACGACAGGGGGCGTCAGGAAACACCATATATTTT.

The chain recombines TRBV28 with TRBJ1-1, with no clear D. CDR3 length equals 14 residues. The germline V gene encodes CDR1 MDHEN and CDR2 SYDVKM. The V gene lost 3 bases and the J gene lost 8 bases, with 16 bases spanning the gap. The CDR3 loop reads CASSFLRERREAFF. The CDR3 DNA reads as TGTGCCAGCAGTTTTTTACGGGAGAGGAGAGAAGCTTTCTTT.

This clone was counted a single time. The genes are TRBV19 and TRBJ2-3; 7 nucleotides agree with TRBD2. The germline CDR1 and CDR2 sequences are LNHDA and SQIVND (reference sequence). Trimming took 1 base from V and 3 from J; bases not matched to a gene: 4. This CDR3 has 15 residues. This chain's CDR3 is CASSIAGGKTDTQYF. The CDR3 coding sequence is TGTGCCAGTAGTATAGCGGGAGGTAAAACAGATACGCAGTATTTT.

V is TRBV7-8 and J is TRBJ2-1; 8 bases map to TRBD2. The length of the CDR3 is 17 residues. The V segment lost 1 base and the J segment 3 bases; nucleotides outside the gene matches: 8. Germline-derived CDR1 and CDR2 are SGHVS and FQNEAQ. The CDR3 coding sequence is TGTGCCAGCAGCTTAGGTTACACTAGCGGAGTCTACAATGAGCAGTTCTTC. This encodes CASSLGYTSGVYNEQFF.

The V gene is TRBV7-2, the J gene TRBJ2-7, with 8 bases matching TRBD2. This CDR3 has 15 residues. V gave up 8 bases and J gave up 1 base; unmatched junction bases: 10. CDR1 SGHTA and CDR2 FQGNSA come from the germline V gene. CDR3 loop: CASRRGGAQSYEQYF. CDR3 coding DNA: TGTGCCAGCCGCCGGGGGGGCGCCCAGTCCTACGAGCAGTACTTC.

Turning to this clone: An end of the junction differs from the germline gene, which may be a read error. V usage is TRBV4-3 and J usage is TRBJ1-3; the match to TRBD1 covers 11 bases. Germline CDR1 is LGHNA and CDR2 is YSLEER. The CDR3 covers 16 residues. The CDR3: CASSHVGQGAGDTIYF. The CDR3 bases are TGCGCCAGCAGCCATGTCGGACAGGGGGCTGGAGACACCATATATTTT.

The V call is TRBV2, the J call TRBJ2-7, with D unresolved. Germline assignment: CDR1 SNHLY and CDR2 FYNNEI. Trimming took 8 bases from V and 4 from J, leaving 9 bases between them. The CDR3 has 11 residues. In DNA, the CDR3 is TGTGCCAGCGTCCTGGGGTACGAGCAGTACTTC. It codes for CASVLGYEQYF.

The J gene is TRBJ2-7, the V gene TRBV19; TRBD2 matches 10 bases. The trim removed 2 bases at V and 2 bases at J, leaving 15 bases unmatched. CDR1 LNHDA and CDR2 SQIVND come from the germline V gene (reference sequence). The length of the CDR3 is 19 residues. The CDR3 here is CASSIRRGPGSGRTYEQYF. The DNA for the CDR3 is TGTGCCAGTAGTATACGTCGAGGACCAGGTAGCGGGAGGACCTACGAGCAGTACTTC.

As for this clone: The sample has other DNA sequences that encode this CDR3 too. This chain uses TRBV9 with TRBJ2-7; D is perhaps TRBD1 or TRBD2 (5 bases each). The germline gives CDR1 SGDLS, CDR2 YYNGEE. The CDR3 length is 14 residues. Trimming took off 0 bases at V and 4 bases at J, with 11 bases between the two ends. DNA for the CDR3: TGTGCCAGCAGCGTAGGGGCAGGGACGTACGAGCAGTACTTC. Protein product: CASSVGAGTYEQYF.

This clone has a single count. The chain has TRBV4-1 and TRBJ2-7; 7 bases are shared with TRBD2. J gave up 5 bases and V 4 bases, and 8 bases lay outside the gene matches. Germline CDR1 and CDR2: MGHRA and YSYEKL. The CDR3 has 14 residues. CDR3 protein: CASSRKAGEDEQYF. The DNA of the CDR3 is TGCGCCAGCAGCCGGAAGGCGGGAGAGGACGAGCAGTACTTC.

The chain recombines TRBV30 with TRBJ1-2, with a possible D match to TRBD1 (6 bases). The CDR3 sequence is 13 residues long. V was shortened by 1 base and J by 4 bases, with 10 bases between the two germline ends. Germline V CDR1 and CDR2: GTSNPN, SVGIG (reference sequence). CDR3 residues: CAWSAGARYGYTF. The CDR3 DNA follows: TGTGCCTGGAGTGCGGGGGCTCGCTATGGCTACACCTTC. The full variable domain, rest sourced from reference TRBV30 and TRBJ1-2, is SQTIHQWPATLVQPVGSPLSLECTVEGTSNPNLYWYRQAAGRGLQLLFYSVGIGQISSEVPQNLSASRPQDRQFILSSKKLLLSDSGFYLCAWSAGARYGYTFGSGTRLTVV.

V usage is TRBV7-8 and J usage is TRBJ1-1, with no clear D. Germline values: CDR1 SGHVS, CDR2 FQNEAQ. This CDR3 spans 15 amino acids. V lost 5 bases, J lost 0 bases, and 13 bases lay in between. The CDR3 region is CASSPMGPMNTEAFF. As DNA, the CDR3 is TGTGCCAGCAGCCCGATGGGCCCAATGAACACTGAAGCTTTCTTT.

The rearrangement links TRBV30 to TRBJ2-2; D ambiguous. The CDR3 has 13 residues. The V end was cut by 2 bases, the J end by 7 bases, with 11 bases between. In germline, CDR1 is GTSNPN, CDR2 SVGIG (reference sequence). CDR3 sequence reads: CAWSTSARGELFF. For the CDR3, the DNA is TGTGCCTGGAGTACGAGTGCCCGCGGGGAGCTGTTTTTT.

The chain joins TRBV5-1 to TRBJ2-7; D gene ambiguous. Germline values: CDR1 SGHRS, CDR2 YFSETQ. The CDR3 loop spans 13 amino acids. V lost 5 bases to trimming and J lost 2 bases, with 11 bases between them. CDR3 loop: CASSPRSTYEQYF. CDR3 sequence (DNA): TGCGCCAGCAGTCCCCGGAGCACCTACGAGCAGTACTTC.

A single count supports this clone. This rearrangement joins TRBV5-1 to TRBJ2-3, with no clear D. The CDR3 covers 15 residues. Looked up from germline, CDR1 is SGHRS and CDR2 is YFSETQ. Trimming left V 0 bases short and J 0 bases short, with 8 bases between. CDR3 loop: CASSLVSLSTDTQYF. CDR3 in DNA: TGCGCCAGCAGCTTGGTTAGCCTGAGCACAGATACGCAGTATTTT.

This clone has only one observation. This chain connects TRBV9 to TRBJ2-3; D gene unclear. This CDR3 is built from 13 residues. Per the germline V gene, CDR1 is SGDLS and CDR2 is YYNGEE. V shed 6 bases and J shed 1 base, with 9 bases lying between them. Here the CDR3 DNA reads TGTGCCAGCACCCAGTCCGGCACAGATACGCAGTATTTT. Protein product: CASTQSGTDTQYF.